This TCR beta chain was retrieved from a study of T cells after yellow fever vaccination. Study observations and caveats: CD4 and CD8 compartments shared a small share of clonotypes, likely from convergent recombination.

In TCRdb, the 5' RACE reads were re-called with MiXCR into one record per CDR3 protein. The repertoire consists of around 600,000 distinct CDR3 sequences, with approximately 13% occurring once and the leading ten covering 15%. V was pared by 0 bases and J by 1 base, with 6 bases between. This CDR3 has 15 amino acids. CDR1 is LGHNA and CDR2 is YSLEER in the germline V gene. This clonotype has a count of ten or more. Its matching antigen is unknown. The sequence derives from a man between 25 and 39 years old who received the YFV17D yellow fever vaccine. The rearrangement uses TRBV4-3 and TRBJ2-2, with unresolved D. Sequences were derived from PBMCs, sampled on the day of the yellow fever booster vaccination. The CDR3 DNA reads TGCGCCAGCAGCCAAGACAGAGGGAACACCGGGGAGCTGTTTTTT. Protein: CASSQDRGNTGELFF.